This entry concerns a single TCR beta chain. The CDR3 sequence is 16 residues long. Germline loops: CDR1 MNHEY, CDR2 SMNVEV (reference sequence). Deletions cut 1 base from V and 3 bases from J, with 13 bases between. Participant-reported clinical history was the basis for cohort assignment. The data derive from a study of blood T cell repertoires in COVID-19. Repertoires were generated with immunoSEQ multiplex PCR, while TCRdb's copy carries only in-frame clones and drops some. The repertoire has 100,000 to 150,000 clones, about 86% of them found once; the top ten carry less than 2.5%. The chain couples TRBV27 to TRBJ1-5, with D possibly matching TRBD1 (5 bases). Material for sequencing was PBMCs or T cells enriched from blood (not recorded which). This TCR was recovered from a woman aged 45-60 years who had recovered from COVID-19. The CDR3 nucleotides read TGTGCCAGCAGTTTATTCGCACAGGTTAACAATCAGCCCCAGCATTTT. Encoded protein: CASSLFAQVNNQPQHF.